These T cell receptor beta chains were read from a single sample in a study of blood T cell repertoires in COVID-19. Using immunoSEQ multiplex PCR, the repertoire was profiled, and TCRdb retains in-frame clones only, with some absent. The sample includes 150,000 to 200,000 clones, roughly 90% seen only once; the top ten take over 15%. Sequences were obtained from peripheral blood. All receptors come from a man aged 60 to 75 with active or convalescent COVID-19. Each CDR3 is given with its conserved first and last residue. Each record gives: D gene, V gene, J gene, clone size, CDR3 protein, CDR3 DNA. D genes are given only for firm matches. Size tells how often a clone was seen (once, few, many) or the class of an expanded clone, and some rows leave it out.

D: NA; V: TRBV5-4; J: TRBJ1-3; size: NA; CDR3: CASSLKPAGSGNTIYF; DNA: TGTGCCAGCAGCCTTAAGCCGGCAGGGTCTGGAAACACCATATATTTT
D: NA; V: TRBV5-1; J: TRBJ1-2; size: NA; CDR3: CASSLDRVYGYTF; DNA: TGCGCCAGCAGCTTGGACAGGGTCTATGGCTACACCTTC
D: NA; V: TRBV6-5; J: TRBJ1-2; size: NA; CDR3: CASSYGGKGGYTF; DNA: TGTGCCAGCAGTTACGGAGGGAAGGGTGGCTACACCTTC
D: TRBD2; V: TRBV4-1; J: TRBJ2-3; size: NA; CDR3: CASSLTASGGTDTQYF; DNA: TGCGCCAGCAGCCTTACGGCTAGCGGGGGCACAGATACGCAGTATTTT
D: TRBD2; V: TRBV7-9; J: TRBJ2-7; size: NA; CDR3: CASSLVSAGGIYEQYF; DNA: TGTGCCAGCAGCTTAGTTAGCGCGGGGGGTATCTACGAGCAGTACTTC
D: NA; V: TRBV19; J: TRBJ1-3; size: few; CDR3: CASTAPGAYTIYF; DNA: TGTGCCAGTACCGCCCCAGGGGCGTACACCATATATTTT
D: TRBD1; V: TRBV10-2; J: TRBJ1-1; size: NA; CDR3: CASSRQGRPNTEAFF; DNA: TGCGCCAGCAGCCGACAGGGAAGGCCGAACACTGAAGCTTTCTTT
D: TRBD2; V: TRBV7-9; J: TRBJ2-5; size: NA; CDR3: CASSLARTSGRAQETQYF; DNA: TGTGCCAGCAGCTTAGCGAGGACTAGCGGGAGGGCCCAAGAGACCCAGTACTTC
D: TRBD1; V: TRBV11-2; J: TRBJ2-7; size: NA; CDR3: CASRQTGAYEQYF; DNA: TGTGCCAGCAGACAAACAGGGGCCTACGAGCAGTACTTC
D: TRBD1; V: TRBV5-4; J: TRBJ2-5; size: NA; CDR3: CASSVGQGQETQYF; DNA: TGTGCCAGCAGCGTCGGACAGGGCCAAGAGACCCAGTACTTC
D: NA; V: TRBV15; J: TRBJ1-3; size: NA; CDR3: CATSRTGQYLSGNTIYF; DNA: TGTGCCACCAGCAGGACCGGACAGTACCTCTCTGGAAACACCATATATTTT
D: TRBD1; V: TRBV3-1/TRBV3-2; J: TRBJ2-4; size: NA; CDR3: CASSQTGDIQYF; DNA: TGTGCCAGCAGCCAGACAGGGGACATTCAGTACTTC
D: TRBD1; V: TRBV6-5; J: TRBJ2-1; size: NA; CDR3: CASSYLGQGSHEQFF; DNA: TGTGCCAGCAGTTACTTGGGACAGGGGTCCCATGAGCAGTTCTTC
D: NA; V: TRBV12-5; J: TRBJ1-4; size: NA; CDR3: CASGLASGPTNEKLFF; DNA: TGTGCTAGTGGTTTGGCATCAGGGCCAACTAATGAAAAACTGTTTTTT
D: TRBD1; V: TRBV5-5; J: TRBJ1-1; size: NA; CDR3: CASSLGGQVYTEAFF; DNA: TGTGCCAGCAGCTTGGGGGGACAGGTATACACTGAAGCTTTCTTT
D: NA; V: TRBV6-5; J: TRBJ1-2; size: NA; CDR3: CASSYRGGGYTF; DNA: TGTGCCAGCAGTTATCGGGGAGGCGGCTACACCTTC
D: TRBD1; V: TRBV5-1; J: TRBJ2-7; size: NA; CDR3: CASSSGQGREQYF; DNA: TGCGCCAGCAGCTCTGGACAGGGAAGGGAGCAGTACTTC
D: TRBD1; V: TRBV11-2; J: TRBJ1-1; size: once; CDR3: CASSLVGTGGEAFF; DNA: TGTGCCAGCAGCTTAGTGGGGACAGGGGGTGAAGCTTTCTTT
D: TRBD1; V: TRBV18; J: TRBJ1-1; size: NA; CDR3: CASSPGQGLNTEAFF; DNA: TGTGCCAGCTCACCGGGACAGGGATTGAACACTGAAGCTTTCTTT
D: NA; V: TRBV3-1/TRBV3-2; J: TRBJ2-3; size: NA; CDR3: CASSQDRSTDTQYF; DNA: TGTGCCAGCAGCCAAGATAGAAGCACAGATACGCAGTATTTT
D: NA; V: TRBV19; J: TRBJ1-1; size: NA; CDR3: CASSIGRGYGEAFF; DNA: TGTGCCAGTAGTATTGGCAGGGGTTATGGTGAAGCTTTCTTT
D: NA; V: TRBV3-1/TRBV3-2; J: TRBJ1-1; size: NA; CDR3: CASSQSDSYLEAFF; DNA: TGTGCCAGCAGCCAATCGGACAGTTACCTTGAAGCTTTCTTT
D: NA; V: TRBV30; J: TRBJ1-6; size: NA; CDR3: CAWTGISDSPLHF; DNA: TGTGCCTGGACAGGGATAAGTGATTCACCCCTCCACTTT
D: TRBD2; V: TRBV11-2; J: TRBJ2-2; size: NA; CDR3: CASSLAGGPGGELFF; DNA: TGTGCCAGCAGCTTAGCGGGAGGGCCGGGCGGGGAGCTGTTTTTT
D: NA; V: TRBV27; J: TRBJ1-5; size: few; CDR3: CASTHRAGANQPQHF; DNA: TGTGCCAGCACCCACCGCGCAGGGGCGAATCAGCCCCAGCATTTT